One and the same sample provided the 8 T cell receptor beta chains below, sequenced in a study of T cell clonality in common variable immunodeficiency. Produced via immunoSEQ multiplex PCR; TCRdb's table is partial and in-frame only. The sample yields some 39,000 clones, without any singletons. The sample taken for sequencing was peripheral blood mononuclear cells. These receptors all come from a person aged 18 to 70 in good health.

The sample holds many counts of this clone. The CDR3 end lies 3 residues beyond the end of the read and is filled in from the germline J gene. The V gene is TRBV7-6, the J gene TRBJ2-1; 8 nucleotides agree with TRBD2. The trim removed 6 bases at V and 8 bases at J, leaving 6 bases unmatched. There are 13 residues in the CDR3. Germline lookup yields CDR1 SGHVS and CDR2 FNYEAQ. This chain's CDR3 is CASRRGAFDEQFF. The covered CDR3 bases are TGTGCCAGCAGGCGGGGGGCGTTCGATGAG.

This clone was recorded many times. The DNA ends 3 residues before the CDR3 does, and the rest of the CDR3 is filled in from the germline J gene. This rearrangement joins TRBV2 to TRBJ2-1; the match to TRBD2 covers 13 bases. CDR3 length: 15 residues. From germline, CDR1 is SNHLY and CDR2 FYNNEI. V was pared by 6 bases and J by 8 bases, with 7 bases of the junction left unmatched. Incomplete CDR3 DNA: TGTGCCAGCAGGTTACTAGCGGGAGGGCCGGATGAG. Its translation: CASRLLAGGPDE. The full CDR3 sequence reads CASRLLAGGPDEQFF.

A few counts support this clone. CDR3 protein: CASSPGTSGNYDYTF. CDR3 DNA (partial): TGTGCCAGCAGCCCCGGGACTAGCGGTAACTACGAC. The V and J genes are TRBV7-9 and TRBJ1-2, with D perhaps TRBD1 (5 bases). The read stops 3 residues short of the end of the CDR3; the missing end is completed from the germline J gene. Looked up from germline, CDR1 is SEHNR and CDR2 is FQNEAQ (reference sequence). The CDR3 is made up of 15 amino acids. Drawing the rest from reference TRBV7-9 and TRBJ1-2, the complete variable domain is DTGVSQNPRHKITKRGQNVTFRCDPISEHNRLYWYRQTLGQGPEFLTYFQNEAQLEKSRLLSDRFSAERPKGSFSTLEIQRTEQGDSAMYLCASSPGTSGNYDYTFGSGTRLTVV.

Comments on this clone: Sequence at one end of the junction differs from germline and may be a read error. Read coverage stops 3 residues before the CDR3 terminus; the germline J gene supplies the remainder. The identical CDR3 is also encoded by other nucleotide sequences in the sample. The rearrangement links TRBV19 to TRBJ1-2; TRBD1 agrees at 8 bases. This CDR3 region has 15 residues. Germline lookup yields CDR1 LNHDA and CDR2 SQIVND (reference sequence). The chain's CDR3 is CASSKPGQVNYGYTF. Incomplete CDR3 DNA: TGTGCCAGTAGTAAACCGGGACAGGTGAACTATGGG. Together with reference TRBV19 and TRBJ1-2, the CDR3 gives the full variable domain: DGGITQSPKYLFRKEGQNVTLSCEQNLNHDAMYWYRQDPGQGLRLIYYSQIVNDFQKGDIAEGYSVSREKKESFPLTVTSAQKNPTAFYLCASSKPGQVNYGYTFGSGTRLTVV.

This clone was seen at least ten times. The CDR3 loop reads CASNRGSDPGELFF. CDR3 DNA, as far as it was read: TGTGCCAGTAACAGGGGATCTGATCCCGGGGAG. This chain links TRBV19 with TRBJ2-2; 7 positions match TRBD1. Read coverage stops 3 residues before the CDR3 terminus; the germline J gene supplies the remainder. With 7 bases clipped from V and 6 bases from J, the junction kept 8 bases outside the gene matches. The CDR3 sequence is 14 residues long. Germline V gene sequence: CDR1 LNHDA, CDR2 SQIVND (reference sequence).

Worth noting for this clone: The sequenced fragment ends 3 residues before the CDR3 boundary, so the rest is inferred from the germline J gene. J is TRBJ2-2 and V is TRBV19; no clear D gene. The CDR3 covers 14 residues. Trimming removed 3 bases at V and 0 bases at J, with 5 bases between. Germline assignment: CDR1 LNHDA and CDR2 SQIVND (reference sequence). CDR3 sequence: CASSILPNTGELFF. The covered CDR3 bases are TGTGCCAGTAGTATCCTCCCGAACACCGGGGAG.

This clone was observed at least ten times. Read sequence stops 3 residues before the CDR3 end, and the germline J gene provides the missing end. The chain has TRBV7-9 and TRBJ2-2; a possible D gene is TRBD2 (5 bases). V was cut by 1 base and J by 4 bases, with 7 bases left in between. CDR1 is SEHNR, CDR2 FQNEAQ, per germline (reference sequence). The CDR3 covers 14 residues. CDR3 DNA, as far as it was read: TGTGCCAGCAGCTTAGGAGAGGGCACCGGGGAG. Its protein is CASSLGEGTGE. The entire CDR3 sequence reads CASSLGEGTGELFF.

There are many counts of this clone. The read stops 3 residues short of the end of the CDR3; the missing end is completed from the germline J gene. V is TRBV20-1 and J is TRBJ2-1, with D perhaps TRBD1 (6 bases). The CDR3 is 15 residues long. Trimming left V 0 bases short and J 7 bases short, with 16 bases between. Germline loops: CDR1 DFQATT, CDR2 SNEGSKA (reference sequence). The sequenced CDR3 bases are TGCAGTGCTAGAGATCCCAGGGGTGATGGGAATGAG. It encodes CSARDPRGDGNE. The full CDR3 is CSARDPRGDGNEQFF.